This T cell receptor (beta chain) was identified in a study of monozygotic twins with inflammatory bowel disease. The CDR3 totals 15 residues. Total RNA was isolated from whole blood without T cell sorting. TCRdb re-called the 5' RACE reads; every CDR3 protein appears as one record, without DNA. The table for this sample gives 330,000 or so distinct CDR3 sequences. Input material: blood. This clonotype originated in a human donor with ulcerative colitis or Crohn's disease, or a healthy co-twin of an affected twin (not recorded which). The chain recombines TRBV12-3 or TRBV12-4 with TRBJ2-4; the TCRdb call, TRBD2, lacks DNA for checking. CDR3 in amino acids: CASTTRLAGKNIQYF.